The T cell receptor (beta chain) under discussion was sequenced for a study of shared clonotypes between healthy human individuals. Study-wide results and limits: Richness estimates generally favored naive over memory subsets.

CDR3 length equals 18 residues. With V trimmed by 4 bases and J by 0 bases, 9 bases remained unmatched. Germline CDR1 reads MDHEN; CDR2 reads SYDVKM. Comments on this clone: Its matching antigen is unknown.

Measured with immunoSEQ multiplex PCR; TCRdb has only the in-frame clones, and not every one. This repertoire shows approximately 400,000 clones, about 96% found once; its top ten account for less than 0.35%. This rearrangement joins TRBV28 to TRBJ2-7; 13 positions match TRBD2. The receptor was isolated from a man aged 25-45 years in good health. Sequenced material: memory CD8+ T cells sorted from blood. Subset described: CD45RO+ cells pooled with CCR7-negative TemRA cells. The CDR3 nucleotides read TGTGCCAGCAGTTCTCCGGGACTAGCGGGGCGAGGCTCCTACGAGCAGTACTTC. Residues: CASSSPGLAGRGSYEQYF.